This is a list of T cell receptor beta chains from one sample in a study of technical replicates of blood from a handful of donors. TCRdb's table, derived via immunoSEQ multiplex PCR, lists solely in-frame clones and lacks some. The sample lists about 82,000 clones; over 95% were seen once. Sequenced material: T cells isolated from PBMCs. The origin of the receptors is a human donor in good health. Each CDR3 is given with its conserved first and last residue. The order of the fields is clone size, J gene, V gene, D gene, CDR3 protein, CDR3 DNA. A D gene is named only where the DNA matches it firmly. Some rows have no size entry. The others give once, few or many, or a class for an expanded clone.

NA TRBJ2-7 TRBV10-3 TRBD2 CAISERGELYEQYF TGTGCCATCAGTGAGCGGGGGGAACTGTACGAGCAGTACTTC
NA TRBJ2-7 TRBV30 NA CAWSATTYEQYF TGTGCCTGGAGTGCCACTACCTACGAGCAGTACTTC
NA TRBJ2-5 TRBV29-1 NA CSVDRGLGGRETQYF TGCAGCGTTGATCGGGGACTCGGGGGTCGGGAGACCCAGTACTTC
NA TRBJ2-5 TRBV10-3 NA CAIMGVGTQETQYF TGTGCCATCATGGGGGTTGGGACACAAGAGACCCAGTACTTC
NA TRBJ2-7 TRBV6-5 NA CASAEAYEQYF TGTGCCAGCGCGGAGGCCTACGAGCAGTACTTC
NA TRBJ1-1 TRBV4-3 NA CASSQVRGSEAFF TGCGCCAGCAGCCAAGTTAGGGGTTCTGAAGCTTTCTTT
NA TRBJ2-3 TRBV21-1 NA CASSNGQGEADTQYF TGTGCCAGCAGCAATGGACAGGGAGAAGCAGATACGCAGTATTTT
NA TRBJ1-5 TRBV9 NA CASSVGFGPQHF TGTGCCAGCAGCGTAGGTTTCGGGCCCCAGCATTTT
NA TRBJ2-7 TRBV23-1 NA CASTRGLAVDYEQYF TGCGCCAGCACTCGGGGACTTGCGGTGGACTACGAGCAGTACTTC
NA TRBJ2-7 TRBV7-9 NA CASSAGTYEQYF TGTGCCAGCAGCGCGGGGACCTACGAGCAGTACTTC
NA TRBJ2-7 TRBV5-4 TRBD2 CASSLGPSGGYEQYF TGTGCCAGCAGCTTGGGGCCTAGCGGGGGTTACGAGCAGTACTTC
NA TRBJ2-2 TRBV27 NA CASSYLSTGELFF TGTGCCAGCAGTTATCTATCCACCGGGGAGCTGTTTTTT
NA TRBJ2-2 TRBV25-1 NA CASSDSDTGELFF TGTGCCAGCAGTGATTCTGACACCGGGGAGCTGTTTTTT
NA TRBJ2-7 TRBV7-9 NA CASSPTSNEQYF TGTGCCAGCAGCCCAACTAGCAACGAGCAGTACTTC
once TRBJ2-1 TRBV13 NA CASSLMAGYNEQFF TGTGCCAGCAGCTTAATGGCGGGATACAATGAGCAGTTCTTC
NA TRBJ1-4 TRBV10-3 TRBD1 CAISGDRGEKLFF TGTGCCATCAGTGGGGACAGGGGTGAAAAACTGTTTTTT
NA TRBJ2-5 TRBV19 TRBD2 CASRTSGSIRETQYF TGTGCCAGTAGAACTAGCGGGAGTATAAGAGAGACCCAGTACTTC